These 14 T cell receptor beta chains originate from one sample sequenced in a study of control samples from healthy donors and cancer patients. Measured with immunoSEQ multiplex PCR; TCRdb has only the in-frame clones, and not every one. This table holds about 120,000 clones, 85% to 90% found once. The specimen sequenced was PBMCs. These receptors originate from a woman aged 50 to 60 with colorectal cancer.

The genes are TRBV4-1 and TRBJ1-6; 7 bases fit TRBD1. CDR1 MGHRA and CDR2 YSYEKL come from the germline V gene. V trimming: 0 bases; J trimming: 5 bases; junction bases outside the gene matches: 4. The CDR3 consists of 16 residues. CDR3 nucleotide sequence: TGCGCCAGCAGCCAAGATTGGGGGACAGATAATTCACCCCTCCACTTT. Translated, it gives CASSQDWGTDNSPLHF.

The V call is TRBV29-1, the J call TRBJ2-7; 14 bases are shared with TRBD2. Germline V gives CDR1 SQVTM, CDR2 ANQGSEA. V lost 7 bases, J lost 3 bases, and 2 bases stayed unmatched. The length of the CDR3 is 13 residues. The CDR3 region has the DNA TGCAGCGGGGGGACTAGCGGGAGCTACGAGCAGTACTTC. Its translation is CSGGTSGSYEQYF.

The V call is TRBV30, the J call TRBJ1-4; maybe TRBD1 (5 bases). V was clipped by 1 base and J by 4 bases, with 16 bases between them. The germline V gene encodes CDR1 GTSNPN and CDR2 SVGIG (reference sequence). This CDR3 contains 16 residues. CDR3 loop: CAWSATGAELNEKLFF. CDR3 in DNA: TGTGCCTGGAGTGCCACCGGGGCAGAACTTAATGAAAAACTGTTTTTT.

V usage is TRBV28 and J usage is TRBJ2-1; 16 nucleotides align to TRBD2. Germline V CDR1 and CDR2: MDHEN, SYDVKM. The length of the CDR3 is 19 residues. With V trimmed by 5 bases and J by 4 bases, 11 bases remained unmatched. CDR3 DNA: TGTGCCAGCAGTCCAGCGGGGACTAGCGGGAGGGCCGGATACAATGAGCAGTTCTTC. This translates into CASSPAGTSGRAGYNEQFF.

This chain joins TRBV2 and TRBJ1-5; D is unclear. V was pared by 4 bases and J by 1 base, with 8 bases between. The CDR3 is 14 amino acids. Germline CDR1 is SNHLY and CDR2 is FYNNEI. The CDR3 loop reads CASSGLNSNQPQHF. The CDR3 DNA follows: TGTGCCAGCAGTGGTTTAAACAGCAATCAGCCCCAGCATTTT.

This chain connects TRBV5-1 to TRBJ2-3, with D unresolved. The CDR3 covers 18 residues. The V and J ends lost 1 base and 0 bases respectively, with 18 bases between them. CDR1 and CDR2 from the germline V gene are SGHRS and YFSETQ. The chain's CDR3 is CASSLFLQPPFSTDTQYF. CDR3 nucleotides: TGCGCCAGCAGCTTGTTCTTGCAACCACCTTTTAGCACAGATACGCAGTATTTT. The variable domain in full, completed from reference TRBV5-1 and TRBJ2-3, reads KAGVTQTPRYLIKTRGQQVTLSCSPISGHRSVSWYQQTPGQGLQFLFEYFSETQRNKGNFPGRFSGRQFSNSRSEMNVSTLELGDSALYLCASSLFLQPPFSTDTQYFGPGTRLTVL.

The rearrangement links TRBV7-3 to TRBJ1-6, with 8 positions matching TRBD1. The CDR3 extends over 16 amino acids. The germline CDR1 and CDR2 sequences are SGHTA and FQGTGA. The ends lost 2 bases at V and 9 bases at J; junction bases unmatched: 9. For the CDR3, the DNA is TGTGCCAGCAGCTTATTCTCTGGACAGGGAGGTTCACCCCTCCACTTT. Protein product: CASSLFSGQGGSPLHF.

The chain uses TRBV5-1 and TRBJ2-7; D unclear. The ends were cut back, 4 bases at V and 2 bases at J, with 10 bases in the middle. The CDR3 totals 13 residues. Germline V CDR1 and CDR2: SGHRS, YFSETQ. CDR3 bases: TGCGCCAGCAGCGAGAACAGCCCCTACGAGCAGTACTTC. As protein: CASSENSPYEQYF.

The chain has TRBV6-5 and TRBJ2-7; TRBD1 aligns across 7 bases. Germline assignment: CDR1 MNHEY and CDR2 SVGAGI. The CDR3 contains 13 residues. With V trimmed by 4 bases and J by 3 bases, 3 bases remained unmatched. As DNA, the CDR3 is TGTGCCAGCAGTTTGTACAGGGGCTACGAGCAGTACTTC. It codes for CASSLYRGYEQYF.

The J gene is TRBJ1-2, the V gene TRBV19; perhaps TRBD1 as D (5 bases). The V gene lost 10 bases and the J gene lost 5 bases, with 20 bases spanning the gap. The CDR3 loop spans 14 amino acids. The germline V gene has CDR1 LNHDA and CDR2 SQIVND (reference sequence). CDR3 amino acids: CATWDRGHKYGYTF. Written as DNA, the CDR3 is TGTGCCACCTGGGACCGGGGTCATAAATATGGCTACACCTTC. Full variable domain (rest looked up from reference TRBV19 and TRBJ1-2): DGGITQSPKYLFRKEGQNVTLSCEQNLNHDAMYWYRQDPGQGLRLIYYSQIVNDFQKGDIAEGYSVSREKKESFPLTVTSAQKNPTAFYLCATWDRGHKYGYTFGSGTRLTVV.

This sequence joins TRBV19 and TRBJ1-4; D uncertain. Trimming took off 4 bases at V and 0 bases at J, with 9 bases between the two ends. There are 15 residues in the CDR3. CDR1 LNHDA and CDR2 SQIVND come from the germline V gene (reference sequence). The CDR3 DNA reads as TGTGCCAGTAGTACCTCAGTTGCAACTAATGAAAAACTGTTTTTT. It is translated as CASSTSVATNEKLFF.

The chain carries TRBV5-8 and TRBJ1-5; D is uncertain. In germline, CDR1 is SGHTS, CDR2 YDEGEE. The germline V and J ends were trimmed by 3 bases and 3 bases, with 7 bases remaining between them. The CDR3 runs to 13 residues. The CDR3: CASSYRNNQPQHF. Here the CDR3 DNA reads TGTGCCAGCAGCTATAGAAACAATCAGCCCCAGCATTTT.

The chain employs TRBV29-1 and TRBJ1-1; 8 bases fit TRBD1. The CDR3 length is 13 residues. The germline V gene has CDR1 SQVTM and CDR2 ANQGSEA. Losses at the gene ends were 5 bases for V and 4 bases for J; bases not matched to a gene: 6. CDR3 nucleotide sequence: TGCAGCGTTACCGACAGGGGTGTCACTGAAGCTTTCTTT. Protein: CSVTDRGVTEAFF.

The chain has TRBV19 and TRBJ1-3; the D gene is possibly TRBD1 (5 bases). CDR3 size: 13 residues. Germline CDR1 reads LNHDA; CDR2 reads SQIVND (reference sequence). V was pared by 7 bases and J by 4 bases, with 11 bases between. The CDR3 DNA is TGTGCCAGTACCACGGGGGTCGGAAACACCATATATTTT. As protein: CASTTGVGNTIYF.